The present TCR beta chain was sequenced within a study of identical twins (dated by TCRdb to 2016 to 2017). For the wider study: The study deep-sequenced TCR alpha and beta repertoires from monozygotic twins, unrelated adults of various ages and cord blood to test whether fetal clonotypes persist. To rule out contamination, the twin experiments were replicated at different times with different library preparation protocols.

Via the germline V gene, CDR1 is SGHRS and CDR2 YFSETQ. At the junction V is shortened by 1 base and J by 6 bases; bases outside the gene matches: 11. Including the terminal cysteine and phenylalanine, the CDR3 comprises 16 residues. Only the CDR3 DNA is retained, 48 bases long and in frame from the first base. To prepare the library, 5' RACE was applied. Sequencing relied on an Illumina HiSeq 2000. Template switching added a universal primer binding site, and the final cDNA carried a unique molecular identifier that allowed TCR cDNA molecules to be counted accurately. First-strand cDNA for TCR alpha and beta chains was synthesized from specific primers in the conserved constant-segment region. To control for contamination, each cDNA library was double barcoded with a SMART-Mk sample barcode plus Illumina barcodes. TruSeq adapter sequences, together with Illumina sample barcodes, were added in two successive PCR steps. TCR alpha and beta cDNA libraries were sequenced on the Illumina HiSeq platform with custom primers. Per the source publication's procedure: MiGEC was used to process raw reads and extract unique molecular identifiers, and MiXCR was used to find CDR3 positions. Recombination models were inferred per individual with the repgenHMM and IGoR tools using an EM algorithm. Shared clonotype analysis was performed with the tcR package in R, normalizing sharing by the product of cloneset sizes. To study raw recombination without the effects of thymic and clonal selection, out-of-frame nonproductive sequences were analyzed. TCRdb reworked the public reads: Q25 trimming with fastp, MiXCR clone assembly, productive beta chains retained. Each CDR3 protein appears once, grouped with its most common genes and DNA. None of the V and J calls come from the authors' own analysis; TCRdb made them. The sample table holds about 240,000 distinct CDR3 sequences, of which 10% were seen once. The ten largest clones take up 8% to 10% of the sample.

This clonotype was observed at least ten times. Which antigen it targets is not known. Base qualities are not at hand, and no much larger clone is one base apart. Overall study results and their limits: Abundant cord blood beta clonotypes carried fewer insertions; young adult naive repertoires showed a weaker similar trend, while memory repertoires showed none. In monozygotic twins, out-of-frame TCR alpha sharing was systematically underestimated by recombination models, although the models agreed with sharing between unrelated individuals. Invariant T cells such as MAIT and iNKT could partly confound zero-insertion analyses, although diverse VJ usage argued against such confounding for most clonotypes. The excess sharing between twins in beta out-of-frame sequences was weaker because fewer shared sequences reduced the signal-to-noise ratio. Because the same donors could not be followed over many years, the conclusions depended on cross-sectional statistical analysis. Compared with coincidental sharing between unrelated individuals, out-of-frame TCR alpha sequences shared between twins showed an excess of sequences with low generation probability.

Only healthy Caucasian donors were included. Miltenyi CD45RO+ enrichment and human naive T-cell isolation kits were used to isolate memory (CD45RO+) and naive T cells from PBMC. Recombination joined TRBV5-1 with TRBJ1-1; 8 central nucleotides agree with TRBD1. Sequenced input: memory T cells sorted from blood. The sample's cell subset or site label, in plain terms: CD45RO+ enriched T cells. The receptor was isolated from a man in his fifties in good health. The CDR3 protein sequence reads: CASSLPPAGQGAEAFF. The nucleotide sequence is TGCGCCAGCAGCTTGCCGCCCGCTGGACAGGGAGCTGAAGCTTTCTTT.